This TCR beta chain was obtained from a study of preoperative IRX-2 immunotherapy in early breast cancer. The CDR3 loop spans 15 amino acids. V dropped 5 bases and J dropped 2; count of bases not matched to a gene: 8. Germline CDR1 SGHVS, CDR2 FNYEAQ. Specified treatment: preoperative locoregional IRX-2 cytokine immunotherapy. Samples came from a phase Ib trial of preoperative locoregional IRX-2 cytokine immunotherapy. Sequenced by immunoSEQ multiplex PCR; TCRdb stores in-frame clones only, minus some. Of 25,000 or so clones in the sample, roughly nine tenths were seen once. This TCR was recovered from a human donor with breast cancer. The chain couples TRBV7-6 to TRBJ1-2; 7 bases map to TRBD1. The sequences come from tumor tissue, collected after IRX-2 immunotherapy. CDR3 DNA: TGTGCCAGCAGCGCCACAGGGGCTACAAACTATGGCTACACCTTC. This gives the protein CASSATGATNYGYTF.